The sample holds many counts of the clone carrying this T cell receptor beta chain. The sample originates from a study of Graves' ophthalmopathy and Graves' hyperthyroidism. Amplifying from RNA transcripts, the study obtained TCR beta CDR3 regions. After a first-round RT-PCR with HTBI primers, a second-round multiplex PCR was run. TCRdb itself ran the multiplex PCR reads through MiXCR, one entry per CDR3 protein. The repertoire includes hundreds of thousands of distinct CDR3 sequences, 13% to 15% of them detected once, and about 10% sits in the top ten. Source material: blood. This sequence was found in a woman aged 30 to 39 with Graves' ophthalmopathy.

The CDR3 region is CATSGTGAEGKNIQYF. CDR3 sequence (DNA): TGTGCCACCAGTGGGACAGGGGCCGAAGGCAAAAACATTCAGTACTTC. The chain links TRBV24-1 to TRBJ2-4, with 9 bases identical to TRBD1. CDR3 size: 16 residues. Per the germline V gene, CDR1 is KGHDR and CDR2 is SFDVKD. Unmatched junction bases numbered 7, after V lost 5 bases and J lost 3 bases.